Listed here are 6 T cell receptor beta chains from one sample, sequenced in a study of regulatory T cells in long-lasting Graves disease. Investigators prepared the TCR beta libraries by applying iRepertoire HTBI primers and Arm-PCR of CDR3 regions. Each CDR3 protein is one row after TCRdb ran MiXCR on the multiplex PCR reads. The data hold 580,000 or so distinct CDR3 sequences, with around 16% observed a single time. Time point: newly diagnosed GD, antithyroid drugs for less than 3 months. After RNA was extracted from PBMCs, the TCR library was made from it. The same specimen was also included in a second study, on T cells in Graves' hyperthyroidism and ophthalmopathy.

Sequenced material: peripheral blood mononuclear cells (PBMCs), taken at new diagnosis, from a patient treated with antithyroid drugs. Receptors were obtained from a man aged 18 to 29 with Graves disease.

Comments on this clonotype: This sequence may be a read error, since a much larger clone differs from it by one base. The CDR3 sequence: CASSLLVQASGANVLTF. Here the CDR3 DNA reads TGTGCCAGCAGCTTACTCGTACAGGCCTCTGGGGCCAACGTCCTGACTTTC. The rearrangement uses TRBV11-2 and TRBJ2-6, with a weak D call TRBD1 (5 bases). This CDR3 has 17 residues. CDR1 and CDR2 (germline): SGHAT, FQNNGV. The V end lost 2 bases, the J end lost 0 bases, and 11 bases lay between the germline ends.

The rearrangement joins TRBV28 to TRBJ1-5; 12 bases are a match to TRBD1. This CDR3 is 17 amino acids long. The ends lost 4 bases at V and 4 bases at J; junction bases unmatched: 8. Germline lookup yields CDR1 MDHEN and CDR2 SYDVKM. The CDR3 bases are TGTGCCAGCAGTTCTCCCGGGACAGGGGGCGGTAATCAGCCCCAGCATTTT. Translated, it gives CASSSPGTGGGNQPQHF.

The gene calls are TRBV5-1 and TRBJ2-7, with 9 bases lining up with TRBD1. This CDR3 region has 17 residues. V trimming: 0 bases; J trimming: 4 bases; junction bases outside the gene matches: 11. CDR1 and CDR2 from the germline V gene are SGHRS and YFSETQ. The CDR3 region is CASSLGVGDRARYEQYF. DNA of the CDR3: TGCGCCAGCAGCTTGGGAGTCGGGGACAGGGCCCGATACGAGCAGTACTTC.

This clonotype came up a few times. This chain connects TRBV7-3 to TRBJ2-1; 7 bases line up with TRBD2. The germline V gene encodes CDR1 SGHTA and CDR2 FQGTGA. J gave up 8 bases and V 1 base, and 11 bases lay outside the gene matches. The CDR3 contains 16 residues. The CDR3 region has the DNA TGTGCCAGCAGCTTAATGGCTAGCGGAAAAGGGGATGAGCAGTTCTTC. The encoded protein is CASSLMASGKGDEQFF.

This clonotype was observed at least ten times. The chain uses TRBV11-2 and TRBJ1-1, with D maybe TRBD1 (5 bases). From germline, CDR1 is SGHAT and CDR2 FQNNGV. Trimming left V 6 bases short and J 1 base short, with 12 bases between. This CDR3 region has 14 residues. CDR3 sequence reads: CASSRGRANTEAFF. The CDR3 DNA follows: TGTGCCAGCAGTCGAGGCAGGGCGAACACTGAAGCTTTCTTT.

The sample holds a few counts of this clonotype. The chain couples TRBV6-5 to TRBJ2-1; 7 nucleotides align to TRBD2. Losses at the gene ends were 4 bases for V and 5 bases for J; bases not matched to a gene: 11. From germline, CDR1 is MNHEY and CDR2 SVGAGI. The CDR3 loop spans 16 amino acids. This CDR3 is CASSSPPGLPNNEQFF. The CDR3 nucleotides are TGTGCCAGCAGTTCCCCACCGGGACTACCTAACAATGAGCAGTTCTTC.